This T cell receptor beta chain was obtained from a study of technical replicates of blood from a handful of donors. Unmatched junction bases numbered 4, after V lost 3 bases and J lost 3 bases. In germline, CDR1 is SGHVS, CDR2 FQNEAQ. The CDR3 spans 14 residues. This clone showed up just once. Sequenced by immunoSEQ multiplex PCR; TCRdb stores in-frame clones only, minus some. The data contain about 49,000 clones, about 94% of them singletons. Input material: PBMCs. This TCR derives from a human donor in good health. Some clones in this sample may be carry-over from other donors' samples. The chain couples TRBV7-8 to TRBJ1-1; 7 bases line up with TRBD1. CDR3 amino acids: CASSFRDSYTEAFF. The CDR3 DNA reads TGTGCCAGCAGCTTCCGGGACAGTTACACTGAAGCTTTCTTT.